Presented here are 4 T cell receptor beta chains from one specimen sequenced in a study of lymphopenia after photon versus proton radiotherapy. Sequencing used immunoSEQ multiplex PCR; TCRdb keeps in-frame clones, though not all of them. Here the sample spans 53,000 or so clones, around 83% being singletons. Sample: peripheral blood, taken from a patient treated with photon-based radiotherapy. All receptors derive from a man aged 45-65 years with gastric cancer.

This clone was seen only a few times. The chain uses TRBV7-3 and TRBJ1-1; TRBD1 matches 9 bases. The CDR3 spans 15 residues. Germline assignment: CDR1 SGHTA and CDR2 FQGTGA. Trimming at V came to 2 bases and at J to 5 bases, leaving 6 bases not matched to a gene. As DNA, the CDR3 is TGTGCCAGCAGCTTATCCGGGACAGGGAGGACTGAAGCTTTCTTT. Residues: CASSLSGTGRTEAFF.

The table lists this clone with a count of one. This chain links TRBV5-6 with TRBJ2-5; perhaps TRBD2 as D (5 bases). The germline V gene encodes CDR1 SGHDT and CDR2 YYEEEE. The CDR3 loop spans 13 amino acids. V was clipped by 4 bases and J by 2 bases, with 9 bases between them. The CDR3 region has the DNA TGTGCCAGCAGCGCGGGTCGGCAAGAGACCCAGTACTTC. Encoded protein: CASSAGRQETQYF.

The chain joins TRBV28 to TRBJ2-7; 10 nucleotides line up with TRBD1. Germline trimming cut 2 bases from V and 0 bases from J; bases unmatched to any gene: 7. The CDR3 contains 17 residues. Per the germline V gene, CDR1 is MDHEN and CDR2 is SYDVKM. CDR3: CASSLRPGQGFSYEQYF. In nucleotides, the CDR3 is TGTGCCAGCAGTTTACGCCCGGGACAGGGGTTCTCCTACGAGCAGTACTTC.

J is TRBJ2-3 and V is TRBV6-1; D uncertain. Trimming took off 8 bases at V and 1 base at J, with 13 bases between the two ends. Germline V gene lookup returns CDR1 MNHNS and CDR2 SASEGT. The CDR3 is 14 amino acids. The CDR3 sequence: CASVNLGRTDTQYF. CDR3 nucleotide sequence: TGTGCCAGCGTAAACCTTGGTCGCACAGATACGCAGTATTTT.